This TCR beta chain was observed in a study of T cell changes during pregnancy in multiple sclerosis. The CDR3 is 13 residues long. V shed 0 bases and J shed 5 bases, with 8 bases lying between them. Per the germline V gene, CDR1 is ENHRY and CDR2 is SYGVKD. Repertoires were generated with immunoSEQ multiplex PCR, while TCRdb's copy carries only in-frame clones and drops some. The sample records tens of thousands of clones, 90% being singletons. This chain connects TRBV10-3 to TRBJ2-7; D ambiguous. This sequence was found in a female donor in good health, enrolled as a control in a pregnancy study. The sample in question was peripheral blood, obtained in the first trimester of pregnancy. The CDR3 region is CAISESGLNEQYF. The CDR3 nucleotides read TGTGCCATCAGTGAGTCCGGTTTAAACGAGCAGTACTTC.